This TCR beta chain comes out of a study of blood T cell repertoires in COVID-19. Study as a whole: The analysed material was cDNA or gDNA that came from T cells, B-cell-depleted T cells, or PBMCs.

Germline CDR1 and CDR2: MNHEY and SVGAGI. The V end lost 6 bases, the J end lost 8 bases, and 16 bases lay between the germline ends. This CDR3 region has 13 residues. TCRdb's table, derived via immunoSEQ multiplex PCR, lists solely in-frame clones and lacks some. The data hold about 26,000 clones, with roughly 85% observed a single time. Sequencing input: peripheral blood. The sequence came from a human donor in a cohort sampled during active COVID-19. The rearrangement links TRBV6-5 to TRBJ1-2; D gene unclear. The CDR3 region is CASSGVSPIGYTF. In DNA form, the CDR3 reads TGTGCCAGCAGCGGGGTTTCCCCTATCGGCTACACCTTC.